The 27 T cell receptor beta chains in this list originate from one sample, sequenced in a study of T cell repertoires in cytomegalovirus infection. What these receptors recognize is not known. TCRdb reprocessed the reads with MiXCR, giving one entry per CDR3 protein. The profile shows approximately 300,000 distinct CDR3 sequences, 20% to 25% of them singletons. The sequencing here drew on cultured PBMCs, taken from culture after CMV antigen stimulation. The receptors derive from a human donor in good health (CMV status not recorded). Some clones in this sample may be carry-over from other donors' samples.

The chain carries TRBV10-3 and TRBJ1-2; maybe TRBD1 (6 bases). The V gene lost 2 bases and the J gene lost 4 bases, with 11 bases spanning the gap. The length of the CDR3 is 14 residues. Germline CDR1 is ENHRY and CDR2 is SYGVKD. The CDR3 sequence is CAISEVRQVYGYTF. The CDR3 coding sequence is TGTGCCATCAGTGAGGTGAGACAGGTCTATGGCTACACCTTC.

The chain links TRBV5-1 to TRBJ1-1; the D gene is possibly TRBD1 (5 bases). The germline V gene encodes CDR1 SGHRS and CDR2 YFSETQ. V lost 4 bases to trimming and J lost 8 bases, with 12 bases between them. The CDR3 extends over 12 amino acids. CDR3 in DNA: TGCGCCAGCAGCACCGACAGACTAGAAGCTTTCTTT. It specifies CASSTDRLEAFF.

This clonotype was detected a few times. The CDR3 reads CASSYQGTGSSYNEQFF. The CDR3 bases are TGTGCCAGCAGTTACCAAGGGACGGGAAGCTCCTACAATGAGCAGTTCTTC. This chain links TRBV6-2 or TRBV6-3 with TRBJ2-1; D may correspond to TRBD1 or TRBD2 (5 bases each). The CDR3 loop spans 17 amino acids. The germline V gene has CDR1 MNHEY and CDR2 SVGEGT. The ends were cut back, 2 bases at V and 0 bases at J, with 14 bases in the middle.

This clonotype was counted between two and nine times. The genes are TRBV6-2 or TRBV6-3 and TRBJ1-4; D not certain. The CDR3 length is 14 residues. The V gene's germline CDR1 is MNHEY and CDR2 SVGEGT. Trimming stripped 10 bases from V and 15 bases from J, with 27 bases between. Here the CDR3 reads CATSEPGKTRGMFF. In DNA, the CDR3 is TGTGCCACCTCCGAACCGGGAAAAACACGCGGGATGTTTTTT.

CDR3 DNA sequence: TGTGCCAGCAGGCCGGACAGGGGGCGTGAAGCTTTCTTT. Protein: CASRPDRGREAFF. The chain has TRBV7-2 and TRBJ1-1; TRBD1 matches 11 bases. CDR1 and CDR2 (germline): SGHTA, FQGNSA. J gave up 7 bases and V 6 bases, and 4 bases lay outside the gene matches. The CDR3 loop spans 13 amino acids. Together with reference TRBV7-2 and TRBJ1-1, the CDR3 gives the full variable domain: GAGVSQSPSNKVTEKGKDVELRCDPISGHTALYWYRQSLGQGLEFLIYFQGNSAPDKSGLPSDRFSAERTGGSVSTLTIQRTQQEDSAVYLCASRPDRGREAFFGQGTRLTVV.

There are a few counts of this clonotype. The rearrangement uses TRBV6-1 and TRBJ2-1, with D tentatively TRBD2 (5 bases). The V and J ends lost 5 bases and 6 bases respectively, with 23 bases between them. In germline, CDR1 is MNHNS, CDR2 SASEGT. This CDR3 spans 17 amino acids. CDR3 protein: CASSPHPGDERSNEQFF. CDR3 DNA sequence: TGTGCCAGCAGTCCACACCCCGGGGATGAGCGTAGCAATGAGCAGTTCTTC.

The chain couples TRBV12-3 or TRBV12-4 to TRBJ2-1; D is possibly TRBD2 (6 bases). This CDR3 spans 16 amino acids. The V end lost 8 bases, the J end lost 4 bases, and 21 bases lay between the germline ends. The DNA for the CDR3 is TGTGCCAGCGTCCCCCGGCGGGTAGCGGTATACAATGAGCAGTTCTTC. Protein product: CASVPRRVAVYNEQFF.

Notes on this clonotype: Being one base from a much bigger clone, this may be a read error. The rearrangement uses TRBV7-3 and TRBJ2-1; D call uncertain. V lost 4 bases and J lost 6, with 16 bases in between. The CDR3 is 15 residues long. Germline CDR1 is SGHTA and CDR2 is FQGTGA. The CDR3 nucleotides are TGTGCCAGCAGCTCCAGACGAGCAACCAGCAATGAGCAGTTCTTC. This sequence encodes CASSSRRATSNEQFF.

This clonotype has just a few counts. CDR3 sequence: CSAIGSSGRRYNEQFF. The DNA of the CDR3 is TGCAGCGCCATAGGGTCTAGCGGGAGGCGCTACAATGAGCAGTTCTTC. The chain combines TRBV29-1 with TRBJ2-1; 11 bases are shared with TRBD2. Germline assignment: CDR1 SQVTM and CDR2 ANQGSEA. The junction had 11 bases not matched to a gene; V was cut back by 7 bases and J by 3 bases. The CDR3 length is 16 residues.

This clonotype was detected only a few times. One end of the junction does not line up with germline, which may come from a read error. The V gene is TRBV5-3, the J gene TRBJ2-2; TRBD2 matches 9 bases. TRBV5-3 is an ORF, with its function uncertain. This CDR3 is 16 amino acids long. CDR3 nucleotide sequence: TGTGCCAGCAGCTCAAGACTAGCGGCCAACACCGGGGAGCTGTTTTTT. Translating it yields CASSSRLAANTGELFF.

This chain links TRBV5-4 with TRBJ2-3; 13 bases are a match to TRBD2. Germline V gives CDR1 SGHNT, CDR2 YYREEE (reference sequence). The V and J ends lost 4 bases and 3 bases, in that order; junction bases with no gene match: 8. The CDR3 totals 17 residues. Written as DNA, the CDR3 is TGTGCCAGCAGCCGGCCCGGACTAGCGGGAGCAACAGATACGCAGTATTTT. Amino acid sequence: CASSRPGLAGATDTQYF.

V usage is TRBV24-1 and J usage is TRBJ2-3; 13 bases agree with TRBD2. The CDR3 contains 19 residues. Trimming took 4 bases from V and 4 from J; bases not matched to a gene: 13. The germline V gene encodes CDR1 KGHDR and CDR2 SFDVKD. The CDR3 loop reads CATSDLKSGLAGVADTQYF. DNA of the CDR3: TGTGCCACCAGTGACTTGAAAAGTGGACTAGCGGGAGTCGCAGATACGCAGTATTTT.

V usage is TRBV6-2 or TRBV6-3 and J usage is TRBJ2-3, with D perhaps TRBD2 (6 bases). This CDR3 is 16 amino acids long. V was clipped by 4 bases and J by 14 bases, with 28 bases between them. Per germline, CDR1 MNHEY and CDR2 SVGEGT. The CDR3 protein is CASSSWGLSKRRGWYF. Here the CDR3 DNA reads TGTGCCAGCAGTTCCTGGGGACTGTCTAAGCGGAGAGGCTGGTATTTT.

The sample holds one count of this clonotype. The chain combines TRBV12-3 or TRBV12-4 with TRBJ2-5, with a tentative D call TRBD2 (5 bases). V dropped 1 base and J dropped 3 bases, with 12 bases sitting between them. The length of the CDR3 is 15 residues. The CDR3 region is CASSLGRVGKETQYF. The DNA for the CDR3 is TGTGCCAGCAGTTTAGGGCGGGTGGGCAAAGAGACCCAGTACTTC.

The J gene is TRBJ2-1, the V gene TRBV12-3 or TRBV12-4, with 13 bases that match TRBD2. The CDR3 consists of 20 residues. With 10 bases clipped from V and 0 bases from J, the junction kept 18 bases outside the gene matches. CDR3 amino acids: CAITTGPGLAGSSSYNEQFF. In nucleotides, the CDR3 is TGTGCCATCACTACGGGCCCGGGACTAGCGGGAAGTAGCTCCTACAATGAGCAGTTCTTC.

The V gene is TRBV28, the J gene TRBJ1-5; tentatively, D is TRBD1 (5 bases). Germline CDR1 and CDR2: MDHEN and SYDVKM. Trimming removed 7 bases at V and 2 bases at J, with 12 bases between. CDR3 size: 14 residues. CDR3 sequence: CASTAPGRNQPQHF. For the CDR3, the DNA is TGTGCCAGCACCGCGCCGGGGCGCAATCAGCCCCAGCATTTT.

The chain joins TRBV20-1 to TRBJ2-7, with TRBD2 matching over 9 bases. The CDR3 runs 14 residues. V gave up 0 bases and J gave up 2 bases; unmatched junction bases: 2. Germline CDR1 and CDR2: DFQATT and SNEGSKA (reference sequence). The CDR3 loop reads CSARDASGTYEQYF. The CDR3 nucleotides are TGCAGTGCTAGAGACGCTAGCGGGACCTACGAGCAGTACTTC.

This rearrangement joins TRBV20-1 to TRBJ2-1, with 7 bases matching TRBD2. The germline V gene has CDR1 DFQATT and CDR2 SNEGSKA (reference sequence). The CDR3 runs to 14 residues. V gave up 3 bases and J gave up 9 bases; unmatched junction bases: 11. CDR3 DNA sequence: TGCAGTGCTAGGATCCTAGCGGAGAGGGGTGAGCAGTTCTTC. Translating it yields CSARILAERGEQFF.

This clonotype was counted only a few times. Given a much more abundant clone one base away, this may be a read error. The V and J genes are TRBV20-1 and TRBJ2-1, with unresolved D. V lost 5 bases and J 1 base, leaving 6 bases between the germline ends. CDR1 is DFQATT, CDR2 SNEGSKA, per germline (reference sequence). The CDR3 spans 12 residues. Here the CDR3 reads CSAPRSYNEQFF. The CDR3 DNA is TGCAGTGCTCCTAGGTCCTACAATGAGCAGTTCTTC.

In its sample, this clonotype was seen a few times. The chain employs TRBV7-2 and TRBJ2-5; 10 bases align to TRBD2. J lost 2 bases, V lost 5 bases, and 5 bases had no gene match. Germline V gene data show CDR1 as SGHTA and CDR2 as FQGNSA. The CDR3 extends over 15 amino acids. The CDR3: CASSRTSGSQETQYF. CDR3 bases: TGTGCCAGCAGCAGGACTAGCGGTTCGCAAGAGACCCAGTACTTC.

This chain joins TRBV10-3 and TRBJ2-2, with a weak D call TRBD1 (5 bases). The CDR3 consists of 15 residues. Deletions cut 4 bases from V and 4 bases from J, with 13 bases between. In germline, CDR1 is ENHRY, CDR2 SYGVKD. The CDR3, as DNA: TGTGCCATCAGTGTTGTGCAGGGCAGCACCGGGGAGCTGTTTTTT. Amino acids: CAISVVQGSTGELFF.

The rearrangement joins TRBV12-3 or TRBV12-4 to TRBJ2-5, with D perhaps matching TRBD1 (6 bases). This CDR3 region has 15 residues. The V end was cut by 1 base, the J end by 6 bases, with 15 bases between. The CDR3 DNA sequence: TGTGCCAGCAGTTTAGGGGCCCGGCAGGGGAAGACCCAGTACTTC. This sequence encodes CASSLGARQGKTQYF.

Only a few counts were recorded for this clonotype. This chain connects TRBV18 to TRBJ2-1; 13 positions match TRBD2. V was clipped by 6 bases and J by 7 bases; unmatched bases: 12. There are 17 residues in the CDR3. CDR1 is KGHSH, CDR2 LQKENI, per germline. The CDR3 loop is CASSQEPGLAGSNEQFF. CDR3 in DNA: TGTGCCAGCTCCCAGGAACCGGGACTAGCGGGATCGAATGAGCAGTTCTTC.

This clonotype was observed a few times. CDR3 loop: CASSPKGTNTGELFF. The CDR3 DNA follows: TGTGCCAGCAGCCCTAAAGGCACGAACACCGGGGAGCTGTTTTTT. This chain uses TRBV11-2 with TRBJ2-2; D unclear. The CDR3 is made up of 15 amino acids. Looked up from germline, CDR1 is SGHAT and CDR2 is FQNNGV. Trimming shortened V by 5 bases and J by 0 bases, and 10 bases separated the two germline ends.

This clonotype appeared a few times. V gene TRBV7-3 combines with J gene TRBJ2-1; 8 nucleotides agree with TRBD2. Germline V lookup: CDR1 SGHTA, CDR2 FQGTGA. V was pared by 5 bases and J by 8 bases, with 8 bases of the junction left unmatched. There are 14 residues in the CDR3. The CDR3 nucleotides read TGTGCCAGCAGCCGGGAGGGGGGAGTCGATGAGCAGTTCTTC. Translating it yields CASSREGGVDEQFF.

This clonotype was seen a few times. V gene TRBV7-2 combines with J gene TRBJ2-7; TRBD1 is a possible D gene (7 bases). Germline loops: CDR1 SGHTA, CDR2 FQGNSA. The CDR3 is 17 amino acids. Trimming stripped 2 bases from V and 0 bases from J, with 17 bases between. CDR3 region: CASSLTAGGPASYEQYV. CDR3 DNA: TGTGCCAGCAGCTTAACCGCAGGGGGGCCAGCCTCCTACGAGCAGTACGTC.

The CDR3 reads CATQRDGPDYYNEQFF. CDR3 bases: TGTGCCACCCAAAGGGACGGACCAGATTACTACAATGAGCAGTTCTTC. The gene calls are TRBV19 and TRBJ2-1, with D perhaps given as TRBD1 or TRBD2 (5 bases each). CDR3 length: 16 residues. Germline assignment: CDR1 LNHDA and CDR2 SQIVND (reference sequence). V was clipped by 10 bases and J by 3 bases, with 22 bases between them. The whole variable domain, remainder taken from reference TRBV19 and TRBJ2-1, is DGGITQSPKYLFRKEGQNVTLSCEQNLNHDAMYWYRQDPGQGLRLIYYSQIVNDFQKGDIAEGYSVSREKKESFPLTVTSAQKNPTAFYLCATQRDGPDYYNEQFFGPGTRLTVL.